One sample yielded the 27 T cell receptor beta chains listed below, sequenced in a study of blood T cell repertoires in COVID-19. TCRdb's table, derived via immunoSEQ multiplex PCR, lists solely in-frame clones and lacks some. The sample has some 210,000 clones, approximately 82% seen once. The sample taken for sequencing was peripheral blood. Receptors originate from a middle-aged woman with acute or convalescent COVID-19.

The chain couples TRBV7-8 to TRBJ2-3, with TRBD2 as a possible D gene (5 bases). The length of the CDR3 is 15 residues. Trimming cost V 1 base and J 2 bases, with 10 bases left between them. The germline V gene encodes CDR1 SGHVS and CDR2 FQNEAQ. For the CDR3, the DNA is TGTGCCAGCAGCTTAGGGACTTCTGTCACAGATACGCAGTATTTT. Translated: CASSLGTSVTDTQYF.

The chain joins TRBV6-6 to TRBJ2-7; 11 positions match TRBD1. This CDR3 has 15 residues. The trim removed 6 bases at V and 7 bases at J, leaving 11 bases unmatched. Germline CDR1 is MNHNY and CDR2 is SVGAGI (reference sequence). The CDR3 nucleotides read TGTGCCAGCAGCCTCCTTGGACAGGGGGCGGGGGAGCAGTACTTC. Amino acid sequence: CASSLLGQGAGEQYF.

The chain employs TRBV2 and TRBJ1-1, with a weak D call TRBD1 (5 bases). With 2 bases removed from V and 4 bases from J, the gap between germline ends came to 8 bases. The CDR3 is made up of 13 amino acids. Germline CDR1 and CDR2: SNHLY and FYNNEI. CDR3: CASSEMGGTEAFF. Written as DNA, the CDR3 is TGTGCCAGCAGTGAAATGGGGGGCACTGAAGCTTTCTTT. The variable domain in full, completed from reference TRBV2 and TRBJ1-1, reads EPEVTQTPSHQVTQMGQEVILRCVPISNHLYFYWYRQILGQKVEFLVSFYNNEISEKSEIFDDQFSVERPDGSNFTLKIRSTKLEDSAMYFCASSEMGGTEAFFGQGTRLTVV.

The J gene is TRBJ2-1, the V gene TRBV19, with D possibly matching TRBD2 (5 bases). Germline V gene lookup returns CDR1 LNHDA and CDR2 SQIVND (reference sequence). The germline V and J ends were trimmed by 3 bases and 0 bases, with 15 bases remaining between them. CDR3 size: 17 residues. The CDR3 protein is CASSMFAGAGSYNEQFF. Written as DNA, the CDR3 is TGTGCCAGTAGTATGTTCGCGGGTGCGGGCTCCTACAATGAGCAGTTCTTC. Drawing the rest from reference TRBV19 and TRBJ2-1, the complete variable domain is DGGITQSPKYLFRKEGQNVTLSCEQNLNHDAMYWYRQDPGQGLRLIYYSQIVNDFQKGDIAEGYSVSREKKESFPLTVTSAQKNPTAFYLCASSMFAGAGSYNEQFFGPGTRLTVL.

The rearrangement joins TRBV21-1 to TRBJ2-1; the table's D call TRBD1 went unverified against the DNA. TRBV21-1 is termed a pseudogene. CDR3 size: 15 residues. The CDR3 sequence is CASSNPQGTYNEQFF. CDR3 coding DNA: TGTGCCAGCAGCAACCCACAGGGGACATACAATGAGCAGTTCTTC.

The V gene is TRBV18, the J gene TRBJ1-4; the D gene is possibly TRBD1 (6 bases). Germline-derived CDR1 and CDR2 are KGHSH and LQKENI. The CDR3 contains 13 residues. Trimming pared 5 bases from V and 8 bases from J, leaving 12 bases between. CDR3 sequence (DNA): TGTGCCAGCTCAACTCAACAGGGAGAAAAACTGTTTTTT. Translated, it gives CASSTQQGEKLFF. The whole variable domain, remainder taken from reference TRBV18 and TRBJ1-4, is NAGVMQNPRHLVRRRGQEARLRCSPMKGHSHVYWYRQLPEEGLKFMVYLQKENIIDESGMPKERFSAEFPKEGPSILRIQQVVRGDSAAYFCASSTQQGEKLFFGSGTQLSVL.

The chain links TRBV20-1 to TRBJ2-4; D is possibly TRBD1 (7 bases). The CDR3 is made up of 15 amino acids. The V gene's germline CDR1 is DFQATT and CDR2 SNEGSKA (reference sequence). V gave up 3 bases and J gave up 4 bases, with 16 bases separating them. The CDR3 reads CSASARGEEKNIQYF. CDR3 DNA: TGCAGTGCTAGTGCCAGGGGGGAGGAAAAAAACATTCAGTACTTC.

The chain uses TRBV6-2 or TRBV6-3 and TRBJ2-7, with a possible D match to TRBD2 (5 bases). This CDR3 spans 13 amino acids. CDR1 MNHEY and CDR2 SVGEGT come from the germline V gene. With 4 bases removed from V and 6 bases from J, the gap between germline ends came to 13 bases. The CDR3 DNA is TGTGCCAGCAGTTGGAGGCTCCCCCCCGAGCAGTACTTC. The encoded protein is CASSWRLPPEQYF.

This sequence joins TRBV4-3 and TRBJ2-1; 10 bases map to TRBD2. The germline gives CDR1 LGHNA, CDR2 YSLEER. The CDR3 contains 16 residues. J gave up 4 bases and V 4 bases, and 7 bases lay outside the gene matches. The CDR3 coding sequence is TGCGCCAGCAGCCCCTCGGAGCGGGAGGGATACAATGAGCAGTTCTTC. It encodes CASSPSEREGYNEQFF.

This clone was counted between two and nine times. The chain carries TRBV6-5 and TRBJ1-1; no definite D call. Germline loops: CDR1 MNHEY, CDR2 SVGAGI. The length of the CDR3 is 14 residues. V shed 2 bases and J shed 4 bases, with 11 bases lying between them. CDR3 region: CASSYGGEGTEAFF. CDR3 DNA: TGTGCCAGCAGTTACGGTGGGGAGGGCACTGAAGCTTTCTTT.

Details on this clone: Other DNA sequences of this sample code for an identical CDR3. This chain's CDR3 is CASSSRTGGNTEAFF. The CDR3 region has the DNA TGTGCCAGCAGCTCCCGGACAGGGGGCAACACTGAAGCTTTCTTT. The genes are TRBV7-2 and TRBJ1-1, with 11 bases matching TRBD1. Trimming took 4 bases from V and 2 from J; bases not matched to a gene: 3. The germline V gene encodes CDR1 SGHTA and CDR2 FQGNSA. The CDR3 extends over 15 amino acids.

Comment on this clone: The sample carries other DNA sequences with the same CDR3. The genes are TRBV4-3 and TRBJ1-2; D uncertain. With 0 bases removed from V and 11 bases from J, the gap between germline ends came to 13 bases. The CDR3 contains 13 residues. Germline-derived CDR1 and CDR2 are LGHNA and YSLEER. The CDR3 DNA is TGCGCCAGCAGCCAAGATCCGGGGTTGGGTTACACCTTC. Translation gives CASSQDPGLGYTF.

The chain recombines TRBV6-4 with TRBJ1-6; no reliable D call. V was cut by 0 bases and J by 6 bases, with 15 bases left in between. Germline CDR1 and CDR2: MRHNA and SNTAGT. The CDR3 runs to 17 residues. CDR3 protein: CASSDSTEHGTNSPLHF. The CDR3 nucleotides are TGTGCCAGCAGTGACTCGACGGAGCACGGAACTAATTCACCCCTCCACTTT.

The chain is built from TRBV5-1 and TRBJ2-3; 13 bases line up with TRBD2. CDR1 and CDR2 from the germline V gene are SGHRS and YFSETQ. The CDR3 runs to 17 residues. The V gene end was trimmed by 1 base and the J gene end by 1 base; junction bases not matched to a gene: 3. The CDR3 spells CASSLITSGGGTDTQYF. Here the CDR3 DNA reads TGCGCCAGCAGCTTGATTACTAGCGGGGGGGGCACAGATACGCAGTATTTT.

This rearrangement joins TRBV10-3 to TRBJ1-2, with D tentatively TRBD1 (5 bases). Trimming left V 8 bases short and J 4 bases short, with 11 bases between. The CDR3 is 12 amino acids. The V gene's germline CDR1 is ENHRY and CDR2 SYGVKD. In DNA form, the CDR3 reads TGTGCCATCTCGGGGGAAACCTATGGCTACACCTTC. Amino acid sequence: CAISGETYGYTF.

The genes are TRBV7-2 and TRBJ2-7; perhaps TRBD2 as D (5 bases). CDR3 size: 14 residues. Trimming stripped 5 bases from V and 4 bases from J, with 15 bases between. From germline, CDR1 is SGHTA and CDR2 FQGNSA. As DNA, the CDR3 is TGTGCCAGCAGCCCCCCGGACTTAGTATACGAGCAGTACTTC. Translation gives CASSPPDLVYEQYF.

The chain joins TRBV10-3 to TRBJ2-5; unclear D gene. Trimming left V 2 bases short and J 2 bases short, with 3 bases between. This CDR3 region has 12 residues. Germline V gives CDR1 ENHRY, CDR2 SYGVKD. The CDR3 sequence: CAISEPQETQYF. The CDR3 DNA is TGTGCCATCAGTGAGCCTCAAGAGACCCAGTACTTC.

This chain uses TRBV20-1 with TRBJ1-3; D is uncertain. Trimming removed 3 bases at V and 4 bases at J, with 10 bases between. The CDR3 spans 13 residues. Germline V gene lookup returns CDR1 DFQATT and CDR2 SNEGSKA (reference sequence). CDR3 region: CSASTGSGNTIYF. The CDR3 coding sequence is TGCAGTGCTAGTACGGGATCCGGAAACACCATATATTTT.

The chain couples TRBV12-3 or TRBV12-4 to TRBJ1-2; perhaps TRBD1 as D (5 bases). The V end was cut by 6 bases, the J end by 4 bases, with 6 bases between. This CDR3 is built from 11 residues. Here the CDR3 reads CASRQVYGYTF. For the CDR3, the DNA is TGTGCCAGCAGACAGGTCTATGGCTACACCTTC.

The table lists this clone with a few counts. CDR3 protein: CASSYSAGGMGGYTF. In DNA form, the CDR3 reads TGTGCCAGCAGTTACTCGGCAGGGGGCATGGGTGGCTACACCTTC. J is TRBJ1-2 and V is TRBV6-5; TRBD1 matches 8 bases. The CDR3 length is 15 residues. Germline values: CDR1 MNHEY, CDR2 SVGAGI. Trimming at V came to 0 bases and at J to 7 bases, leaving 7 bases not matched to a gene.

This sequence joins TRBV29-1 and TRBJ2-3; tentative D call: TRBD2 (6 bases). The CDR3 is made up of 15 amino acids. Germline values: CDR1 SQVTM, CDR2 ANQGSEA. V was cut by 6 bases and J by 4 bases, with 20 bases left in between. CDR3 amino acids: CSVIARDWRADTQYF. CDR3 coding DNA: TGCAGCGTGATCGCCCGGGACTGGCGGGCAGATACGCAGTATTTT.

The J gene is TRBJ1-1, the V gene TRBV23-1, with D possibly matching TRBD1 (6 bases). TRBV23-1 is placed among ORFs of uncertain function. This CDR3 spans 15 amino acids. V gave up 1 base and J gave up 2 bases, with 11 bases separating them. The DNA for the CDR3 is TGCGCCAGCAGTCAATATGGGACATCCAACACTGAAGCTTTCTTT. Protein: CASSQYGTSNTEAFF.

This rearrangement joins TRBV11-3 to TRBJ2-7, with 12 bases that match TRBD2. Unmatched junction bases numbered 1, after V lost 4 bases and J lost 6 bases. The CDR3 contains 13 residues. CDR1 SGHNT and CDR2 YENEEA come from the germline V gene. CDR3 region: CASSSTSGSEQYF. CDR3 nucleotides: TGTGCCAGCAGCTCGACTAGCGGGAGCGAGCAGTACTTC.

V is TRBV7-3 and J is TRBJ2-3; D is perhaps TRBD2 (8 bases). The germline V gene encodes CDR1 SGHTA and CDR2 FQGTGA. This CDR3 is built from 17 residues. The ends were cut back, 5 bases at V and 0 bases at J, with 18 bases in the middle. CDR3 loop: CASSPRGRGESTDTQYF. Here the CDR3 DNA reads TGTGCCAGCAGCCCGAGGGGGCGGGGGGAGAGCACAGATACGCAGTATTTT.

The CDR3 sequence is CASSQDGRVRSYGYTF. The CDR3 coding sequence is TGCGCCAGCAGCCAAGATGGCAGGGTGAGGAGTTATGGCTACACCTTC. The rearrangement links TRBV4-1 to TRBJ1-2; D perhaps matches TRBD1 (5 bases). The V and J ends lost 0 bases and 5 bases respectively, with 16 bases between them. Germline V lookup: CDR1 MGHRA, CDR2 YSYEKL. The CDR3 has 16 residues.

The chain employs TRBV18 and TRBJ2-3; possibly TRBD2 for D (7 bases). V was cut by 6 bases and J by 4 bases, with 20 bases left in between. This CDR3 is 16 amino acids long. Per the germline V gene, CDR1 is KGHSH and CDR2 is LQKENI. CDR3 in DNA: TGTGCCAGCTCCCCTCCCCGGGGGGCCTCATCAGATACGCAGTATTTT. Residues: CASSPPRGASSDTQYF.

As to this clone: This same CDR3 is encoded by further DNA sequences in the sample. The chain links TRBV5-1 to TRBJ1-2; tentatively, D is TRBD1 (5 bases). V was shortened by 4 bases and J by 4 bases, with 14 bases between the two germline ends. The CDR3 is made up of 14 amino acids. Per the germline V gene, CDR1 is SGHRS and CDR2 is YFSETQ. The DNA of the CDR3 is TGCGCCAGCAGCGCCAGTCAGGGCCTCTATGGCTACACCTTC. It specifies CASSASQGLYGYTF.